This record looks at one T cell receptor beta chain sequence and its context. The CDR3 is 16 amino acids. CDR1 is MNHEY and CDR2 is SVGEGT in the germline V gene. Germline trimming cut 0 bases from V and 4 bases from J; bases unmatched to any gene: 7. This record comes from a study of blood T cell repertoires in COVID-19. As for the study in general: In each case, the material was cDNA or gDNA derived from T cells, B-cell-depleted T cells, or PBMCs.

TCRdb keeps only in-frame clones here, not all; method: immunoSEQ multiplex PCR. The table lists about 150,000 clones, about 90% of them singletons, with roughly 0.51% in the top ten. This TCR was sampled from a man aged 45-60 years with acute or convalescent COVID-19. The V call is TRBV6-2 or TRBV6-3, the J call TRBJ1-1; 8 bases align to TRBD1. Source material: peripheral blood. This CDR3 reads CASSYSARTGTTEAFF. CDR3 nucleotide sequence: TGTGCCAGCAGTTACTCGGCAAGGACAGGGACCACTGAAGCTTTCTTT.